This entry describes one T cell receptor beta chain. Its antigen is unknown. TCRdb processed the 5' RACE reads anew with MiXCR; each CDR3 protein has one entry. Of roughly 130,000 distinct CDR3 sequences listed, 16% are singletons. The CDR3 spans 14 residues. With 3 bases clipped from V and 3 bases from J, the junction kept 2 bases outside the gene matches. Germline CDR1 reads KGHSH; CDR2 reads LQKENI. This record comes from a study of T-cell memory formation after mild COVID-19. Study in general: Largely donor-specific sequence clusters came from a couple of donors.

Study-wide points: The study found balanced CD4/CD8 in clones contracting day 15 to 85 and a CD4+ lean in later expanders. Shrinking CD4+ clones resided mostly in CM and EM, and CD8+ ones in EMRA.

Sequenced input: PBMCs or a T cell subset sorted from them (not recorded which). The sequence was collected from an adult woman who had mild COVID-19 (a few samples of this study predate the infection). Cell type and time point are not known. J is TRBJ1-1 and V is TRBV18; 9 bases agree with TRBD1. CDR3 bases: TGTGCCAGCTCACCGTGGACAGGGGACACTGAAGCTTTCTTT. Translating it yields CASSPWTGDTEAFF. Looking up the rest from reference TRBV18 and TRBJ1-1 gives the full variable domain: NAGVMQNPRHLVRRRGQEARLRCSPMKGHSHVYWYRQLPEEGLKFMVYLQKENIIDESGMPKERFSAEFPKEGPSILRIQQVVRGDSAAYFCASSPWTGDTEAFFGQGTRLTVV.